One and the same sample provided the 28 T cell receptor beta chains below, sequenced in a study of T cell repertoires in cytomegalovirus infection. For these TCRs, the target antigens are not known. TCRdb reprocessed the reads with MiXCR, giving one entry per CDR3 protein. The profile covers roughly 350,000 distinct CDR3 sequences, with about 35% appearing a single time and 13% taken by the ten largest. Sequencing used cultured PBMCs, obtained from culture after CMV antigen stimulation. These receptors were obtained from a human donor in good health (CMV status not recorded). Some clones in this sample may be carry-over from other donors' samples.

The rearrangement joins TRBV7-8 to TRBJ1-4; D perhaps matches TRBD1 (5 bases). V gave up 5 bases and J gave up 4 bases, with 11 bases separating them. The CDR3 sequence is 14 residues long. The V gene's germline CDR1 is SGHVS and CDR2 FQNEAQ. The CDR3 nucleotides read TGTGCCAGCAGCAAGACAGAACTTAATGAAAAACTGTTTTTT. It yields the protein CASSKTELNEKLFF.

The chain recombines TRBV25-1 with TRBJ1-2, with a weak D call TRBD1 (5 bases). The germline V gene has CDR1 MGHDK and CDR2 SYGVNS. The ends were cut back, 8 bases at V and 7 bases at J, with 11 bases in the middle. This CDR3 is 11 amino acids long. The CDR3 region is CASLDGGGYTF. CDR3 nucleotides: TGTGCCAGCCTCGACGGGGGTGGCTACACCTTC.

CDR3 residues: CASSNRGPLETQYF. The CDR3 bases are TGTGCCAGCAGTAATAGGGGCCCCCTGGAGACCCAGTACTTC. The chain uses TRBV27 and TRBJ2-5, with TRBD1 as a possible D gene (5 bases). CDR1 is MNHEY, CDR2 SMNVEV, per germline (reference sequence). The CDR3 sequence is 14 residues long. With 5 bases removed from V and 5 bases from J, the gap between germline ends came to 15 bases.

The chain has TRBV19 and TRBJ2-1; 14 bases line up with TRBD2. There are 17 residues in the CDR3. The ends lost 2 bases at V and 8 bases at J; junction bases unmatched: 8. The germline V gene encodes CDR1 LNHDA and CDR2 SQIVND (reference sequence). CDR3 amino acids: CASSIRGTSGSYYEQFF. The CDR3 DNA sequence: TGTGCCAGTAGTATAAGGGGGACTAGCGGGAGTTACTATGAGCAGTTCTTC. Full variable domain (missing parts from reference TRBV19 and TRBJ2-1): DGGITQSPKYLFRKEGQNVTLSCEQNLNHDAMYWYRQDPGQGLRLIYYSQIVNDFQKGDIAEGYSVSREKKESFPLTVTSAQKNPTAFYLCASSIRGTSGSYYEQFFGPGTRLTVL.

The chain has TRBV7-9 and TRBJ1-2; perhaps TRBD1 as D (5 bases). CDR1 and CDR2 (germline): SEHNR, FQNEAQ (reference sequence). The length of the CDR3 is 14 residues. Trimming took 1 base from V and 6 from J, leaving 12 bases between them. The CDR3 region is CASSLDRGVDGYTF. For the CDR3, the DNA is TGTGCCAGCAGCTTAGATCGGGGGGTCGATGGCTACACCTTC.

The genes are TRBV6-2 or TRBV6-3 and TRBJ1-1, with 7 bases that match TRBD1. With 7 bases clipped from V and 4 bases from J, the junction kept 12 bases outside the gene matches. The length of the CDR3 is 15 residues. Germline V gene data show CDR1 as MNHEY and CDR2 as SVGEGT. The CDR3 region has the DNA TGTGCCAGCACCCGAAACGACAGGGCCGTCACTGAAGCTTTCTTT. Translated, it gives CASTRNDRAVTEAFF.

CDR3 loop: CSARQELHTGELFF. The CDR3 DNA sequence: TGCAGTGCTCGACAGGAATTGCACACCGGGGAGCTGTTTTTT. V and J are TRBV20-1 and TRBJ2-2; tentative D call: TRBD1 (6 bases). The V end lost 5 bases, the J end lost 3 bases, and 13 bases lay between the germline ends. Germline V CDR1 and CDR2: DFQATT, SNEGSKA (reference sequence). The CDR3 consists of 14 residues.

The J gene is TRBJ2-5, the V gene TRBV7-2, with 7 bases that match TRBD2. The V gene end was trimmed by 0 bases and the J gene end by 12 bases; junction bases not matched to a gene: 7. CDR1 SGHTA and CDR2 FQGNSA come from the germline V gene. The CDR3 covers 13 residues. The CDR3 loop reads CASSLARDYLKYF. The DNA for the CDR3 is TGTGCCAGCAGCTTAGCAAGGGACTACTTAAAGTACTTC.

The chain is built from TRBV24-1 and TRBJ2-1; 10 bases fit TRBD1. The CDR3 consists of 16 residues. J gave up 7 bases and V 3 bases, and 8 bases lay outside the gene matches. Germline V CDR1 and CDR2: KGHDR, SFDVKD. The CDR3 nucleotides are TGTGCCACCAGTGATATCGGGACAGGGGATGAAAATGAGCAGTTCTTC. This sequence encodes CATSDIGTGDENEQFF.

This clonotype was seen only a few times. The genes are TRBV5-5 and TRBJ2-4; D unresolved. CDR3 length equals 14 residues. Looked up from germline, CDR1 is SGHKS and CDR2 is YYEKEE (reference sequence). V was clipped by 4 bases and J by 7 bases, with 15 bases between them. In nucleotides, the CDR3 is TGTGCCAGCAGCCCTTGGACCTCCCCTAACATTCAGTACTTC. Translated: CASSPWTSPNIQYF.

For the CDR3, the DNA is TGTGCCACCAGCAGAGTATTACGGGAGGGCTACAATGAGCAGTTCTTC. Its translation is CATSRVLREGYNEQFF. V is TRBV15 and J is TRBJ2-1; 8 bases line up with TRBD2. Germline V gene data show CDR1 as LNHNV and CDR2 as YYDKDF (reference sequence). The CDR3 has 16 residues. V dropped 1 base and J dropped 3; count of bases not matched to a gene: 5.

This clonotype was recorded many times. This CDR3 is CASSSRDTGELFF. CDR3 bases: TGTGCCAGCAGCTCACGGGACACCGGGGAGCTGTTTTTT. The V call is TRBV7-6, the J call TRBJ2-2; D unresolved. The CDR3 runs to 13 residues. Germline V lookup: CDR1 SGHVS, CDR2 FNYEAQ. The V end lost 4 bases, the J end lost 3 bases, and 6 bases lay between the germline ends. Looking up the rest from reference TRBV7-6 and TRBJ2-2 gives the full variable domain: GAGVSQSPRYKVTKRGQDVALRCDPISGHVSLYWYRQALGQGPEFLTYFNYEAQQDKSGLPNDRFSAERPEGSISTLTIQRTEQRDSAMYRCASSSRDTGELFFGEGSRLTVL.

CDR3 region: CASSVFQVGDHEQFF. The CDR3 region has the DNA TGTGCCAGCAGCGTCTTCCAAGTGGGAGACCATGAGCAGTTCTTC. The chain joins TRBV9 to TRBJ2-1; D perhaps matches TRBD2 (5 bases). V was shortened by 2 bases and J by 8 bases, with 17 bases between the two germline ends. In germline, CDR1 is SGDLS, CDR2 YYNGEE. The CDR3 runs 15 residues.

The V and J genes are TRBV6-6 and TRBJ1-4, with D uncertain. V lost 7 bases and J 2 bases, leaving 14 bases between the germline ends. From germline, CDR1 is MNHNY and CDR2 SVGAGI (reference sequence). CDR3 length: 15 residues. The CDR3 is CASKDRGSTNEKLFF. CDR3 nucleotide sequence: TGTGCCAGCAAGGATCGCGGGTCGACTAATGAAAAACTGTTTTTT.

This clonotype was detected only a few times. The J gene is TRBJ1-5, the V gene TRBV18; D is unclear. Germline CDR1 reads KGHSH; CDR2 reads LQKENI. The V end was cut by 2 bases, the J end by 6 bases, with 14 bases between. The CDR3 totals 15 residues. The CDR3 DNA sequence: TGTGCCAGCTCACCATCTCCCCGAAATGGTCAGCCCCAGCATTTT. The encoded protein is CASSPSPRNGQPQHF.

This clonotype was picked up a small number of times. The J gene is TRBJ2-1, the V gene TRBV6-2 or TRBV6-3, with D unresolved. Germline V CDR1 and CDR2: MNHEY, SVGEGT. V lost 3 bases and J 5 bases, leaving 11 bases between the germline ends. This CDR3 comprises 14 residues. CDR3 sequence (DNA): TGTGCCAGCAGTTATTCGACGAGAGACAATGAGCAGTTCTTC. Translation: CASSYSTRDNEQFF.

The chain joins TRBV24-1 to TRBJ1-5, with a tentative D call TRBD1 (5 bases). V lost 9 bases and J lost 6, with 17 bases in between. The CDR3 spans 14 residues. Germline-derived CDR1 and CDR2 are KGHDR and SFDVKD. CDR3 DNA sequence: TGTGCCACCTCGCCGGGGGACGCGAGTCAGCCCCAGCATTTT. Encoded protein: CATSPGDASQPQHF.

This clonotype was counted only a few times. The chain has TRBV12-5 and TRBJ2-3; D possibly corresponds to TRBD2 (5 bases). Looked up from germline, CDR1 is LGHNT and CDR2 is FRNRAP. Trimming removed 2 bases from V and 2 bases from J, with 23 bases in between. The CDR3 consists of 19 residues. CDR3 region: CASGLKHRGSSGLTDTQYF. The CDR3 nucleotides read TGTGCTAGTGGTTTGAAACATCGGGGATCCAGCGGTCTCACAGATACGCAGTATTTT.

The chain carries TRBV11-2 and TRBJ1-3, with D perhaps matching TRBD1 (6 bases). This CDR3 spans 14 amino acids. Germline V CDR1 and CDR2: SGHAT, FQNNGV. Trimming took 8 bases from V and 6 from J, leaving 17 bases between them. CDR3 residues: CASGWTDGLNTIYF. The CDR3 nucleotides read TGTGCCAGCGGTTGGACAGACGGATTAAACACCATATATTTT.

This clonotype was recorded many times. V gene TRBV7-2 combines with J gene TRBJ2-3; D is uncertain. With 5 bases removed from V and 0 bases from J, the gap between germline ends came to 15 bases. This CDR3 is built from 16 residues. Germline V gene sequence: CDR1 SGHTA, CDR2 FQGNSA. In DNA, the CDR3 is TGTGCCAGCAGCCCGACATTGGCGAAGAGCACAGATACGCAGTATTTT. Protein: CASSPTLAKSTDTQYF.

This chain links TRBV20-1 with TRBJ1-4; perhaps TRBD1 as D (5 bases). This CDR3 is built from 14 residues. Trimming shortened V by 0 bases and J by 7 bases, and 12 bases separated the two germline ends. CDR1 is DFQATT, CDR2 SNEGSKA, per germline (reference sequence). The CDR3 bases are TGCAGTGCTAGAGAGCACTTCGGGGGTGAAAAACTGTTTTTT. This gives the protein CSAREHFGGEKLFF.

The chain has TRBV27 and TRBJ2-2, with TRBD1 identical over 8 bases. Trimming removed 5 bases from V and 6 bases from J; junction bases left unmatched: 8. The length of the CDR3 is 15 residues. Germline lookup yields CDR1 MNHEY and CDR2 SMNVEV (reference sequence). The DNA of the CDR3 is TGTGCCAGCAGTCATGGACAGGGTAGTGCCGGGGAGCTGTTTTTT. This gives the protein CASSHGQGSAGELFF.

V is TRBV6-1 and J is TRBJ2-6; D gene unclear. The CDR3 runs to 15 residues. The germline gives CDR1 MNHNS, CDR2 SASEGT. Trimming took off 2 bases at V and 0 bases at J, with 5 bases between the two ends. CDR3 DNA sequence: TGTGCCAGCAGTGAACGGTTCTCTGGGGCCAACGTCCTGACTTTC. Translating it yields CASSERFSGANVLTF.

This clonotype was counted ten times or more. This chain connects TRBV7-2 to TRBJ1-2, with D unresolved. V was shortened by 0 bases and J by 3 bases, with 8 bases between the two germline ends. CDR3 size: 14 residues. Germline loops: CDR1 SGHTA, CDR2 FQGNSA. The CDR3 nucleotides read TGTGCCAGCAGCTTAGCGCGGACGCACTATGGCTACACCTTC. As protein: CASSLARTHYGYTF. The variable domain in full, with the rest retrieved from reference TRBV7-2 and TRBJ1-2, is GAGVSQSPSNKVTEKGKDVELRCDPISGHTALYWYRQSLGQGLEFLIYFQGNSAPDKSGLPSDRFSAERTGGSVSTLTIQRTQQEDSAVYLCASSLARTHYGYTFGSGTRLTVV.

The chain uses TRBV10-3 and TRBJ2-7; D not certain. Germline V gene lookup returns CDR1 ENHRY and CDR2 SYGVKD. CDR3 length: 16 residues. V was shortened by 2 bases and J by 2 bases, with 16 bases between the two germline ends. As DNA, the CDR3 is TGTGCCATCAGTGAGGGCCGGATGACTGGCCCCTACGAGCAGTACTTC. Its protein is CAISEGRMTGPYEQYF.

The chain joins TRBV10-3 to TRBJ1-1; the D gene is possibly TRBD1 (5 bases). V was trimmed by 11 bases and J by 0 bases, leaving 16 bases between them. The length of the CDR3 is 14 residues. The germline V gene has CDR1 ENHRY and CDR2 SYGVKD. CDR3 in amino acids: CAHARGDLNTEAFF. In DNA form, the CDR3 reads TGTGCCCACGCGAGAGGGGACCTGAACACTGAAGCTTTCTTT.

This chain joins TRBV4-2 and TRBJ1-1; TRBD1 matches at 7 bases. Germline CDR1 LGHNA, CDR2 YNFKEQ. The CDR3 contains 16 residues. Trimming at V came to 2 bases and at J to 1 base, leaving 7 bases not matched to a gene. The CDR3 spells CASSQRGGSRNTEAFF. CDR3 DNA: TGTGCCAGCAGCCAACGAGGGGGCTCGAGGAACACTGAAGCTTTCTTT.

This clonotype has just a few counts. The rearrangement joins TRBV7-6 to TRBJ1-2; 8 bases are a match to TRBD1. The CDR3 consists of 18 residues. CDR1 is SGHVS, CDR2 FNYEAQ, per germline. V lost 6 bases and J lost 0; bases outside the gene matches: 15. CDR3 in amino acids: CASRSTPGQEFTNYGYTF. DNA of the CDR3: TGTGCCAGCAGATCCACTCCGGGACAGGAGTTTACTAACTATGGCTACACCTTC.